The clone carrying this T cell receptor (beta chain) was counted once. Its antigen is unknown. This record comes from a study of cytomegalovirus exposure and HLA in healthy donors. Overall study context: Among the roughly 400 donors who were genotyped, over 70% fell in the genetic ancestry cluster that is associated with self-reported Caucasian donors. General study findings and limits: Accurate prediction of most subjects' HLA-A and HLA-B alleles from TCR beta sequences was reported. Analyses of presence/absence relied on an assumption of roughly uniform sequencing depth across donors. CMV serostatus was the sole immune exposure information available.

PCR primers comprised 60 Vbeta and 13 Jbeta primers. The repertoire was sequenced with immunoSEQ multiplex PCR; TCRdb's copy has only in-frame clones and lacks some. Of some 190,000 clones in the sample, roughly 77% were seen once. The germline V gene encodes CDR1 SGHNT and CDR2 YYREEE (reference sequence). CDR3 size: 14 residues. The germline V and J ends were trimmed by 1 base and 7 bases, with 14 bases remaining between them. The clonotype was recovered from a woman aged 45-65 years in good health and CMV-seronegative. The rearrangement links TRBV5-4 to TRBJ2-5; D uncertain. The specimen sequenced was PBMCs. In DNA, the CDR3 is TGTGCCAGCAGCTTGAGCGCCAGCCCCTGGACCCAGTACTTC. Translated, it gives CASSLSASPWTQYF.